The source of this TCR beta chain is a study of graft-versus-host responses after intestinal transplantation. Study in general: Recipients across the board were started on anti-thymocyte globulin induction, then kept on tacrolimus and steroids for two to three years.

CDR3 length: 15 amino acids. The V and J ends lost 4 bases and 6 bases, in that order; junction bases with no gene match: 10. Looked up from germline, CDR1 is MGHRA and CDR2 is YSYEKL. In the case of this clone: Its specificity is not known.

Repertoires were generated with immunoSEQ multiplex PCR, while TCRdb's copy carries only in-frame clones and drops some. Among some 95,000 clones listed, 90% to 95% were seen once. The sample was unstimulated CD8+ T cells sorted from spleen or lymph node cells, taken before intestinal transplant. The chain couples TRBV4-1 to TRBJ1-2; 8 bases match TRBD1. The clonotype comes from a human donor who received an intestinal transplant. DNA for the CDR3: TGCGCCAGCAGCCCGATCGACAGGGGCATGGATGGCTACACCTTC. Translating gives CASSPIDRGMDGYTF.